This T cell receptor beta chain was captured in a study of blood T cell repertoires in COVID-19. The overall study: Donors in the United States, Italy and Spain gave samples during acute or convalescent COVID-19.

In the authors' methods: Amplification of reference gene primers provided the estimated nucleated cell counts. The table came from immunoSEQ multiplex PCR; TCRdb's copy has only in-frame clones and leaves some out. From that table come the V and J calls and clone size; the DNA was used to work out D and trimming. The table lists approximately 270,000 clones, around nine tenths of them singletons. This CDR3 spans 17 amino acids. V was cut by 0 bases and J by 4 bases, with 19 bases left in between. The rearrangement links TRBV23-1 to TRBJ2-7; the D gene is possibly TRBD1 (6 bases). TRBV23-1 counts as an open reading frame of uncertain function. Sequencing was performed on peripheral blood. The TCR was taken from an elderly man with acute or convalescent COVID-19. As DNA, the CDR3 is TGCGCCAGCAGTCAATCTGGCGTCCAGGGGAGAGCTTACGAGCAGTACTTC. Translating it yields CASSQSGVQGRAYEQYF.